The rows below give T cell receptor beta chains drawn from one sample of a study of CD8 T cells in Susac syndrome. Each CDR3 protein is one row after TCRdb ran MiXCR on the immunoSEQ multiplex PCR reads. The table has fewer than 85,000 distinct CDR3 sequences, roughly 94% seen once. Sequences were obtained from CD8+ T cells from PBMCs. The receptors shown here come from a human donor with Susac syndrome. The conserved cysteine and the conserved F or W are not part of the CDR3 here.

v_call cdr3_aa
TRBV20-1 GGRGNYNEQF
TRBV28 ASSLRGKIETQY
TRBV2 AIPGSGGAGYGYT
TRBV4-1 ASSQGGTYNEQF
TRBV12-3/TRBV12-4 ASSRPSGAQYEQY
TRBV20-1 SARDMSSYEQY
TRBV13 ASSLPDSLGTQY
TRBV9 ASSSPLGEQF
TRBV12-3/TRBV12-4 ASSGDRDDSPLH
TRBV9 ASRGQDGTGELF
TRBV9 ASSGGRSSYNEQF
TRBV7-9 ASSRGQGWETQY
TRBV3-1 ASSQVSRGRGTEAF
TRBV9 ASSVVPQGATGELF
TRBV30 AWKKGGNTIY
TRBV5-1 ASSLMGARRYT
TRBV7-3 ASSPLRGQGFRNTEAF
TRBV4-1 ASSQPRTYFYT
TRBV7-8 ASSSQQGGTEAF
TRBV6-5 ASSHPPNRYNEQF
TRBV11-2 ASSYWTSVGPDTQY
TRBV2 ASSEGQRYEQF
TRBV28 ASRETPGLDEQF
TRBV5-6 ASSLGGTSLYEQY
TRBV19 ASSIDGTYEQY
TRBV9 ASSVGQGARANYGYT
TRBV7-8 ASSLPTTTDTQY
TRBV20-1 SVFKNTGELF
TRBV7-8 ASSYNRGRNAEAF
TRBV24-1 ATSGPVELAGGDTQY
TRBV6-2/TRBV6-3 ASSQGRTEAF
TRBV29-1 SVGNIEQF
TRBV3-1 ASSQDIRNTEAF
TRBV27 ASSLYDLRGVSSYEQY
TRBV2 ASSWDRASGANVLT
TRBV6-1 ASSLGTSGGNEQF
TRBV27 ASSETGKDF
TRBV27 ASRATGVGETQY
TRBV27 ASSLFTFGETDTQY
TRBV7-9 ASSEAISYEQY
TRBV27 ASSVVRGDTDTQY
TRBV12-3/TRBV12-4 ASSEPPKPGLTGGTDTQY
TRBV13 ASHVGPPGDGYT
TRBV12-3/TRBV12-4 ASSLPGLAGLNEQF
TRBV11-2 ASSLDTGGSYNEQF
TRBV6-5 ASSYWGGAANEKLF
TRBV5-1 ASSLSGKGYT
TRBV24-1 ATSDLGNPEAF
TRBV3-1 ASSHKGAKNIQY
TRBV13 ASSPGRGPTSPLH
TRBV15 ATSRSGRPVGADEQY
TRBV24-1 ATSDWGAEETQY